Reported below is one TCR beta chain. These data are taken from a study of blood T cell repertoires in COVID-19. Looking at the study overall: Material from acute and convalescent COVID-19 was sourced from the United States, Italy and Spain. T cells, B-cell-depleted T cells, or PBMCs supplied cDNA or gDNA.

Some clones are missing from TCRdb's copy, which holds only in-frame ones; the method was immunoSEQ multiplex PCR. This sample has about 240,000 clones, with around 90% found just once. Deletions cut 0 bases from V and 6 bases from J, with 15 bases between. This CDR3 is 16 amino acids long. Per germline, CDR1 GTSNPN and CDR2 SVGIG (reference sequence). The chain uses TRBV30 and TRBJ1-6, with D uncertain. Sequencing was done on a sample of peripheral blood. The receptor comes from a man between 60 and 75 years old who had recovered from COVID-19. The CDR3 reads CAWSVGSNFLNSPLHF. The CDR3 bases are TGTGCCTGGAGTGTCGGGAGTAACTTTCTTAATTCACCCCTCCACTTT.